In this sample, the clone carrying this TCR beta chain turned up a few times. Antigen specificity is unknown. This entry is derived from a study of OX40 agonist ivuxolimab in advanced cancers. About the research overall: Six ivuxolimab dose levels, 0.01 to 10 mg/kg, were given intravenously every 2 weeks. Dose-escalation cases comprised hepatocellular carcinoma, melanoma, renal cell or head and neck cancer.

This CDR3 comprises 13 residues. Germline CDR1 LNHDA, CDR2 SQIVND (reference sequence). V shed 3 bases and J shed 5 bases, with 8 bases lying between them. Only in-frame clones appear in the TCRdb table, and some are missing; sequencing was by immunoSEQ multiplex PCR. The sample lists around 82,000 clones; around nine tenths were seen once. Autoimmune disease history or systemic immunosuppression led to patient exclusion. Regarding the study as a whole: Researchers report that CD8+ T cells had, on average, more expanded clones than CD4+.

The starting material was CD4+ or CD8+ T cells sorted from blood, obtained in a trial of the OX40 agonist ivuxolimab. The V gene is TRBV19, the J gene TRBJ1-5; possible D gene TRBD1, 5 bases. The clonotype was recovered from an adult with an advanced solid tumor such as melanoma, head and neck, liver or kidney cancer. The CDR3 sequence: CASSMGRDQPQHF. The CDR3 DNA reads TGTGCCAGTAGTATGGGCAGGGATCAGCCCCAGCATTTT.